A single sample is the source of the 14 T cell receptor beta chains below, sequenced in a study of Graves' ophthalmopathy and Graves' hyperthyroidism. Amplified material comprised TCR beta CDR3 regions derived from RNA transcripts. HTBI-primed RT-PCR formed the first round, and a multiplex PCR formed the second. TCRdb recomputed calls from the multiplex PCR reads with MiXCR, one row per CDR3 protein. The sample comprises 200,000 to 250,000 distinct CDR3 sequences, less than 55% of which are singletons, and around half rests with the top ten. The specimen sequenced was peripheral blood. These receptors came from an adult man with Graves' ophthalmopathy.

This clonotype appeared a single time. The chain has TRBV9 and TRBJ2-5, with 7 bases aligning to TRBD1. With 1 base clipped from V and 3 bases from J, the junction kept 6 bases outside the gene matches. Germline CDR1 is SGDLS and CDR2 is YYNGEE. The CDR3 covers 15 residues. In nucleotides, the CDR3 is TGTGCCAGCAGCGTAACGGCCAGGGGGAAAGAGACCCAGTACTTC. This translates into CASSVTARGKETQYF.

This CDR3 reads CASPRIPRQGYTEAFF. In DNA form, the CDR3 reads TGTGCCAGCCCCAGAATCCCCCGACAGGGTTACACTGAAGCTTTCTTT. V usage is TRBV28 and J usage is TRBJ1-1; TRBD1 agrees at 7 bases. Germline values: CDR1 MDHEN, CDR2 SYDVKM. The CDR3 spans 16 residues. V was clipped by 8 bases and J by 3 bases; unmatched bases: 15.

This chain uses TRBV25-1 with TRBJ2-7; 7 nucleotides align to TRBD1. CDR3 length: 14 residues. Trimming at V came to 5 bases and at J to 4 bases, leaving 8 bases not matched to a gene. Per the germline V gene, CDR1 is MGHDK and CDR2 is SYGVNS. CDR3 protein: CASSTPGQRYEQYF. For the CDR3, the DNA is TGTGCCAGCAGTACACCGGGACAGAGGTACGAGCAGTACTTC.

This clonotype has at least ten counts. This chain uses TRBV2 with TRBJ1-4; no clear D gene. CDR3 size: 11 residues. Germline V gives CDR1 SNHLY, CDR2 FYNNEI. The ends were cut back, 0 bases at V and 8 bases at J, with 1 base in the middle. CDR3 nucleotide sequence: TGTGCCAGCAGTGAAGCCGAAAAACTGTTTTTT. Residues: CASSEAEKLFF.

The chain combines TRBV4-2 with TRBJ2-7; tentative D call: TRBD2 (5 bases). V lost 0 bases and J lost 2, with 11 bases in between. Germline values: CDR1 LGHNA, CDR2 YNFKEQ. The CDR3 is made up of 15 amino acids. CDR3 amino acids: CASSQDGLATYEQYF. In DNA, the CDR3 is TGTGCCAGCAGCCAAGATGGGCTAGCCACCTACGAGCAGTACTTC.

Remarks on this clonotype: Without the conserved terminal phenylalanine or tryptophan, this CDR3 likely stems from a read error. This chain links TRBV7-8 with TRBJ1-1; 9 bases agree with TRBD1. Germline trimming cut 5 bases from V and 1 base from J; bases unmatched to any gene: 8. Germline CDR1 is SGHVS and CDR2 is FQNEAQ. The CDR3 length is 16 residues. The CDR3 protein is CASSLRDRAKNTEAFL. Written as DNA, the CDR3 is TGTGCCAGCAGCCTCCGGGACAGGGCCAAGAACACTGAAGCTTTCCTT.

V is TRBV9 and J is TRBJ1-2; 12 bases match TRBD1. The germline V gene has CDR1 SGDLS and CDR2 YYNGEE. The CDR3 contains 16 residues. Losses at the gene ends were 4 bases for V and 4 bases for J; bases not matched to a gene: 8. Here the CDR3 DNA reads TGTGCCAGCAGCCGAAAGGCGGGACAGGGGGCCTATGGCTACACCTTC. It specifies CASSRKAGQGAYGYTF.

The chain combines TRBV15 with TRBJ1-5, with D tentatively TRBD1 (6 bases). CDR1 and CDR2 (germline): LNHNV, YYDKDF (reference sequence). V was shortened by 5 bases and J by 2 bases, with 22 bases between the two germline ends. The CDR3 consists of 18 residues. The CDR3 region is CATSDPSRGAKGNQPQHF. CDR3 nucleotide sequence: TGTGCCACCAGCGATCCCTCCCGGGGGGCGAAGGGCAATCAGCCCCAGCATTTT. Drawing the rest from reference TRBV15 and TRBJ1-5, the complete variable domain is DAMVIQNPRYQVTQFGKPVTLSCSQTLNHNVMYWYQQKSSQAPKLLFHYYDKDFNNEADTPDNFQSRRPNTSFCFLDIRSPGLGDTAMYLCATSDPSRGAKGNQPQHFGDGTRLSIL.

The chain links TRBV12-3 or TRBV12-4 to TRBJ2-3, with D perhaps TRBD2 (5 bases). The CDR3 extends over 13 amino acids. The V end was cut by 6 bases, the J end by 3 bases, with 10 bases between. As DNA, the CDR3 is TGTGCCAGCAGACTAGTTGCGACAGATACGCAGTATTTT. The encoded protein is CASRLVATDTQYF.

The chain links TRBV11-1 to TRBJ1-4; TRBD1 aligns across 9 bases. The CDR3 is made up of 16 amino acids. Trimming removed 1 base from V and 4 bases from J; junction bases left unmatched: 4. Germline CDR1 reads SGHAT; CDR2 reads FQDESV (reference sequence). The CDR3 is CASSLVGQGYNEKLFF. The CDR3 bases are TGTGCCAGCAGCTTAGTGGGACAGGGCTATAATGAAAAACTGTTTTTT.

This chain joins TRBV7-9 and TRBJ2-7, with unresolved D. V lost 5 bases and J 5 bases, leaving 16 bases between the germline ends. The germline CDR1 and CDR2 sequences are SEHNR and FQNEAQ (reference sequence). The CDR3 is made up of 14 amino acids. CDR3 protein: CASSQGLAQHEQYF. The CDR3 DNA reads TGTGCCAGCAGCCAAGGCCTTGCGCAGCACGAGCAGTACTTC.

As for this clonotype: A junction boundary mismatches the germline segment, possibly from a read error. J is TRBJ2-6 and V is TRBV2, with D uncertain. The CDR3 is 17 amino acids. In germline, CDR1 is SNHLY, CDR2 FYNNEI. CDR3 sequence: CASSDARVVSGANVLTF. Written as DNA, the CDR3 is TGCGCCAGCAGCGACGCCCGCGTAGTTTCTGGGGCCAACGTCCTGACTTTC.

This chain uses TRBV5-6 with TRBJ1-1; D remains unclear. The CDR3 loop spans 12 amino acids. Trimming took off 1 base at V and 5 bases at J, with 6 bases between the two ends. Looked up from germline, CDR1 is SGHDT and CDR2 is YYEEEE. The CDR3 loop is CASSLRSTEAFF. In DNA form, the CDR3 reads TGTGCCAGCAGCTTGAGATCGACTGAAGCTTTCTTT.

V gene TRBV7-3 combines with J gene TRBJ1-1, with a tentative D call TRBD1 (5 bases). The CDR3 is 12 amino acids. Per germline, CDR1 SGHTA and CDR2 FQGTGA. Trimming pared 5 bases from V and 8 bases from J, leaving 12 bases between. The CDR3 protein is CASSNTGPEAFF. CDR3 bases: TGTGCCAGCAGCAACACAGGACCCGAAGCTTTCTTT.